This TCR beta chain appears in the sequencing data of a study of blood T cell repertoires in COVID-19. This clone was counted once. Only in-frame clones appear in the TCRdb table, and some are missing; sequencing was by immunoSEQ multiplex PCR. Among 150,000 to 200,000 clones listed, less than 85% were seen once. Ages ranged from 18 to 89 years, with residence in 24 US areas. Cohort placement rested on clinical history that participants reported themselves. The sample consisted of PBMCs or T cells enriched from blood (not recorded which). This sequence originates from a man aged 60 to 75 who had recovered from COVID-19.

The CDR3 sequence is CASSPGTGGSEQYF. CDR3 in DNA: TGTGCCAGCTCACCCGGGACAGGGGGTTCCGAGCAGTACTTC. The chain uses TRBV18 and TRBJ2-7; 11 bases are shared with TRBD1. CDR1 is KGHSH, CDR2 LQKENI, per germline. J was trimmed by 6 bases and V by 3 bases; bases with no gene match: 4. The CDR3 runs 14 residues.